This T cell receptor beta chain was sequenced during a study of blood T cell repertoires in COVID-19. Looking at the study overall: Nucleic acid was either cDNA or gDNA, and it came from T cells, B-cell-depleted T cells, or PBMCs.

The germline gives CDR1 SNHLY, CDR2 FYNNEI. This CDR3 spans 15 amino acids. V trimming: 2 bases; J trimming: 2 bases; junction bases outside the gene matches: 3. Measured with immunoSEQ multiplex PCR; TCRdb has only the in-frame clones, and not every one. Among approximately 390,000 clones listed, roughly 86% were seen once. Sequenced: peripheral blood. This clonotype was obtained from a woman aged 60-75 years with COVID-19, enrolled during active disease. The rearrangement uses TRBV2 and TRBJ1-5; 7 bases are shared with TRBD1. CDR3 bases: TGTGCCAGCAGTGAAAGGGGGCTGGGCAATCAGCCCCAGCATTTT. Translating it yields CASSERGLGNQPQHF.